The present T cell receptor (beta chain) was sequenced within a study of PD-1 blockade in mismatch repair-deficient tumors. Study-wide context: All were previously treated, progressing patients with approximately 12 mismatch repair-deficient cancer types.

Findings and limits, study-wide: Tumor-resident clones, often absent from pretreatment blood, expanded after pembrolizumab and then contracted.

The data were produced by immunoSEQ multiplex PCR, yet TCRdb's version contains in-frame clones alone and is incomplete. Among 75,000 to 85,000 clones listed, 81% were seen once. About this clone itself: What it recognizes is unknown.

Every patient had mismatch repair deficiency by PCR or immunohistochemistry. A few pembrolizumab responders had their TCRs sequenced. Germline assignment: CDR1 MNHEY and CDR2 SMNVEV (reference sequence). V lost 1 base to trimming and J lost 4 bases, with 10 bases between them. The CDR3 runs 14 residues. This sequence originates from an adult with mismatch repair-deficient cancer. This chain connects TRBV27 to TRBJ1-1, with D unclear. This specimen was peripheral blood, taken 12 weeks after starting pembrolizumab. The DNA for the CDR3 is TGTGCCAGCAGTTTATTATCGGGGAGCACTGAAGCTTTCTTT. Translating gives CASSLLSGSTEAFF.